This T cell receptor (beta chain) was sequenced during a study of CD8 T cells in ankylosing spondylitis. Notes on the study in general: A TCR beta motif of roughly eight highly homologous variants seemed to mark ankylosing spondylitis blood.

This clonotype appeared a few times. What it binds is unknown. In TCRdb, the 5' RACE reads were re-called with MiXCR into one record per CDR3 protein. This table has hundreds of thousands of distinct CDR3 sequences, approximately 12% appearing once. This CDR3 contains 15 residues. Trimming removed 1 base at V and 2 bases at J, with 11 bases between. Germline V CDR1 and CDR2: KGHSH, LQKENI. Sequenced: blood, either unsorted or a sorted T cell fraction (not recorded which). The V and J genes are TRBV18 and TRBJ1-1, with D unclear. The receptor was derived from a male donor with ankylosing spondylitis. The CDR3 loop reads CASSPRRIRNTEAFF. In nucleotides, the CDR3 is TGTGCCAGCTCACCACGGCGGATCCGAAACACTGAAGCTTTCTTT. The full variable domain, rest sourced from reference TRBV18 and TRBJ1-1, is NAGVMQNPRHLVRRRGQEARLRCSPMKGHSHVYWYRQLPEEGLKFMVYLQKENIIDESGMPKERFSAEFPKEGPSILRIQQVVRGDSAAYFCASSPRRIRNTEAFFGQGTRLTVV.